This TCR beta chain was identified in a study of molecular identifiers for immune sequencing clone quantification. This CDR3 is built from 13 residues. V shed 5 bases and J shed 2 bases, with 10 bases lying between them. The germline V gene has CDR1 MNHEY and CDR2 SMNVEV (reference sequence). As previously described, bulk TCR libraries were made using listed TCR primers. TCRdb fed the PCR reads into MiXCR, producing one record per CDR3 protein. Of about 63,000 distinct CDR3 sequences in the sample, under 20% are singletons; the top ten hold 1.4%. This clonotype was counted only a few times. The genes are TRBV27 and TRBJ2-7; D unresolved. The origin of this receptor is a human donor in good health. Some libraries in this study had Jurkat cell RNA spiked in. Material for sequencing was naive CD8+ T cells from blood, with Jurkat cell RNA spiked in. Subset reported: FACS-sorted CD8+CD4-CCR7+CD45RA+ naive T cells. The CDR3 DNA is TGTGCCAGCAGTCTAACACGGACCTACGAGCAGTACTTC. This sequence encodes CASSLTRTYEQYF.